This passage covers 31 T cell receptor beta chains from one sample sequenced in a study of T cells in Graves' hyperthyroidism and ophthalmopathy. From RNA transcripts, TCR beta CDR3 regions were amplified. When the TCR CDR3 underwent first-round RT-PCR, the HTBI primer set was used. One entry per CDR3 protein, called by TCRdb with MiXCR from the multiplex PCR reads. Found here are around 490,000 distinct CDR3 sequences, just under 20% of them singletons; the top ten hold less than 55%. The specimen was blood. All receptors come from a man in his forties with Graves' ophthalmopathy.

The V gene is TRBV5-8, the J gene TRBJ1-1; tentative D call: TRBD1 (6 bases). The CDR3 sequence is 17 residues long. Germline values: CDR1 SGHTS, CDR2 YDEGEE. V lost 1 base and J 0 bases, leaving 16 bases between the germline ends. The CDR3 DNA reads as TGTGCCAGCAGCTTGTACTTAAACAGGGCCATGAACACTGAAGCTTTCTTT. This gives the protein CASSLYLNRAMNTEAFF.

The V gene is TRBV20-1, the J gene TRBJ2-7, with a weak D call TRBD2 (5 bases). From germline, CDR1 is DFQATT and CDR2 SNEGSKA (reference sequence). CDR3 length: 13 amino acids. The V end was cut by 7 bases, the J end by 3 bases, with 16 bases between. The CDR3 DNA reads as TGCAGTGTCAGAGGGAGAGGCGGCTACGAGCAGTACTTC. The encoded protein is CSVRGRGGYEQYF.

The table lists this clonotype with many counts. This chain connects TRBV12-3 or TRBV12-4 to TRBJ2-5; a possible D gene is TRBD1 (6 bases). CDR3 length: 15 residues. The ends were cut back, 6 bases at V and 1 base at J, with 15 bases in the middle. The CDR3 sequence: CASRGATPLQETQYF. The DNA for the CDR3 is TGTGCCAGCAGGGGGGCAACCCCACTCCAAGAGACCCAGTACTTC.

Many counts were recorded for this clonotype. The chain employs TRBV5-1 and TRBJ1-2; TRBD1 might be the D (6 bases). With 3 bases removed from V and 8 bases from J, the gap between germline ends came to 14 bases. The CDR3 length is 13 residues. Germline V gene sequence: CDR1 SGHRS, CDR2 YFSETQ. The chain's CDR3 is CASSWDNLGGYTF. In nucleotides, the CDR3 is TGCGCCAGCAGCTGGGACAACCTGGGGGGCTACACCTTC.

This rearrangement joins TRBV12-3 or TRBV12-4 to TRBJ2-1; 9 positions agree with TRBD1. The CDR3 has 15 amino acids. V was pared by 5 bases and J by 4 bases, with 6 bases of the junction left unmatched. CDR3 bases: TGTGCCAGCAGTCCCGGGACAGGGAATTACAATGAGCAGTTCTTC. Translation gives CASSPGTGNYNEQFF.

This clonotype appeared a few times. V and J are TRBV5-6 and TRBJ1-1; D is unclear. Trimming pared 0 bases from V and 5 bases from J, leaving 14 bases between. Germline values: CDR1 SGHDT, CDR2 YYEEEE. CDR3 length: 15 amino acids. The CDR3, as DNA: TGTGCCAGCAGCTTGGAAGGGAGGGAATCGACTGAAGCTTTCTTT. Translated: CASSLEGRESTEAFF.

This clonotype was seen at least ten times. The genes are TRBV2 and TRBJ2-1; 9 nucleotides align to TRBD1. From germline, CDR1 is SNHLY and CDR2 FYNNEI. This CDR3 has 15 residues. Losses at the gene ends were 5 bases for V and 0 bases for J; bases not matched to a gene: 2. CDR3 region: CASSRDRASYNEQFF. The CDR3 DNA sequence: TGTGCCAGCAGTCGGGACAGGGCCTCCTACAATGAGCAGTTCTTC.

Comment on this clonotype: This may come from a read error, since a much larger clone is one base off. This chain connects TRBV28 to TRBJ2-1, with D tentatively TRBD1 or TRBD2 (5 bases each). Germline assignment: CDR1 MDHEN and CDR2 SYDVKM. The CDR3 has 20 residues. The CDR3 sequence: CTSTFGIGVAPGLASNEQFF. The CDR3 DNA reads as TGTACCAGCACCTTCGGGATAGGGGTGGCGCCCGGGTTAGCCTCCAATGAGCAGTTCTTC.

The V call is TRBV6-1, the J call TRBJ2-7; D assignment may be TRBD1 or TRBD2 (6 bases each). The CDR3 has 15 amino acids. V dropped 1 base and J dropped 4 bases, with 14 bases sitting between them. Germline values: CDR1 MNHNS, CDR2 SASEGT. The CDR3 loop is CASSEEGGRLYEQYF. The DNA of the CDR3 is TGTGCCAGCAGTGAAGAGGGGGGACGGTTATACGAGCAGTACTTC.

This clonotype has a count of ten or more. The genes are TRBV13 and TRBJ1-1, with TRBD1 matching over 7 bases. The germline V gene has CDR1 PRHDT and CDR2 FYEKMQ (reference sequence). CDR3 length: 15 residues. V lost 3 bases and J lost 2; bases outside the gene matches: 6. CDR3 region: CASSFRGIRNTEAFF. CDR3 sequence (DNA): TGTGCCAGCAGCTTCAGGGGGATCAGAAACACTGAAGCTTTCTTT. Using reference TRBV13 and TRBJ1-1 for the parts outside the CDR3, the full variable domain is AAGVIQSPRHLIKEKRETATLKCYPIPRHDTVYWYQQGPGQDPQFLISFYEKMQSDKGSIPDRFSAQQFSDYHSELNMSSLELGDSALYFCASSFRGIRNTEAFFGQGTRLTVV.

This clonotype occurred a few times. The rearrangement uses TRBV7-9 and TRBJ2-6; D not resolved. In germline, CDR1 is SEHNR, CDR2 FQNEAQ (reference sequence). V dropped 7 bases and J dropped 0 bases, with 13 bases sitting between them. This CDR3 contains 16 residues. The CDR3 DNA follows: TGTGCCAGCAAGAGTTCGGTGGTCTCTGGGGCCAACGTCCTGACTTTC. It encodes CASKSSVVSGANVLTF.

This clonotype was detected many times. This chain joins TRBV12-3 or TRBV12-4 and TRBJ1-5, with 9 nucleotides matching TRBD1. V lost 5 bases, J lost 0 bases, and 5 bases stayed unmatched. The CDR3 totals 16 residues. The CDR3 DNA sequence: TGTGCCAGCAGTAACAGGGGGCAAATTAGCAATCAGCCCCAGCATTTT. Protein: CASSNRGQISNQPQHF.

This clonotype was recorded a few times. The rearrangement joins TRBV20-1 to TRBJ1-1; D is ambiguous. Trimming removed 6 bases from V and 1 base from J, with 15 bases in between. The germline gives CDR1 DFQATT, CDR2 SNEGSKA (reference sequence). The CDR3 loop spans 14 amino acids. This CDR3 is CSAINPGQNTEAFF. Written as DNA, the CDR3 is TGCAGTGCGATAAACCCCGGGCAGAACACTGAAGCTTTCTTT.

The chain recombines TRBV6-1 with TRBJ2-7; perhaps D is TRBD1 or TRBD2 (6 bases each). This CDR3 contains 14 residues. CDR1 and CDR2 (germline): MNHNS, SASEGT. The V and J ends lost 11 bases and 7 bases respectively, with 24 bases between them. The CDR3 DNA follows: TGTGCCGGCGCCGGGGGCTCCCCTAGCTGTGAGCAGTACTTC. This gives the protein CAGAGGSPSCEQYF.

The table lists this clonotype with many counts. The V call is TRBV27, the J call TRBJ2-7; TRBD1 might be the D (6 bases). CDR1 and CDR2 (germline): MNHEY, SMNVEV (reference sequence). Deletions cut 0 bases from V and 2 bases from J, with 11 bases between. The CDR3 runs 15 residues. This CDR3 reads CASSLSRTATYEQYF. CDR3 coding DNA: TGTGCCAGCAGTTTATCTCGGACAGCTACCTACGAGCAGTACTTC.

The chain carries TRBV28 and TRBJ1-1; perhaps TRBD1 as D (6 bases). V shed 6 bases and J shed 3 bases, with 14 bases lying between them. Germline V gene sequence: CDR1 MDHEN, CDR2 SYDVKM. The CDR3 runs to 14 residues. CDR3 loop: CASSPTGSHTEAFF. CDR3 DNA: TGTGCCAGCAGCCCTACAGGGTCTCACACTGAAGCTTTCTTT.

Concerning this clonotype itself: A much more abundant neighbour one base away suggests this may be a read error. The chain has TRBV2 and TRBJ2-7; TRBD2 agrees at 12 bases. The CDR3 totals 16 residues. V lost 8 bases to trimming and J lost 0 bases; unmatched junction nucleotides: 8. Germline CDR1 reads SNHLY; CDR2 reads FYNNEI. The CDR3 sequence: CASGPWTSGVSYEQYF. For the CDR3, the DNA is TGTGCCAGCGGCCCCTGGACTAGCGGGGTCTCCTACGAGCAGTACTTC.

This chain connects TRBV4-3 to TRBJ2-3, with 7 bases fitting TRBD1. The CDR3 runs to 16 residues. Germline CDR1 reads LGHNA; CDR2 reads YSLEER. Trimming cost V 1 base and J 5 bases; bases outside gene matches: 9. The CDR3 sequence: CASSQATQGRRDTQYF. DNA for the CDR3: TGCGCCAGCAGCCAAGCCACACAGGGGCGAAGAGATACGCAGTATTTT.

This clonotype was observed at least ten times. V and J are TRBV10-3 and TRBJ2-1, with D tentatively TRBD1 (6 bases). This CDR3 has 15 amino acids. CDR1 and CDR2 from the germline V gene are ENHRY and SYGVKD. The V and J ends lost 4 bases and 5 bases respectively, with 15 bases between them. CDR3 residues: CAISGEQGGHNEQFF. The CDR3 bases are TGTGCCATCAGTGGGGAACAGGGTGGTCACAATGAGCAGTTCTTC.

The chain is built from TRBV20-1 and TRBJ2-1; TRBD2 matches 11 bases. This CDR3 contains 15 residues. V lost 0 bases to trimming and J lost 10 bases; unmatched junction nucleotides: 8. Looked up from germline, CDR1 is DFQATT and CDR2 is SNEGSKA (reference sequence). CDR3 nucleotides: TGCAGTGCTAGAGATTTTGTAGCGGGAGGGAACGAGCAGTTCTTC. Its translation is CSARDFVAGGNEQFF.

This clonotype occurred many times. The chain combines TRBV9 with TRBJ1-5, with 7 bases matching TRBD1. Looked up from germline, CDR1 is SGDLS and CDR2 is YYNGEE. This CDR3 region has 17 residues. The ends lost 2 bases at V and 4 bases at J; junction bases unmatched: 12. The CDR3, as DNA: TGTGCCAGCAGCGTGGACTCGACAGGGCAAGGGAATCAGCCCCAGCATTTT. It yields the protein CASSVDSTGQGNQPQHF.

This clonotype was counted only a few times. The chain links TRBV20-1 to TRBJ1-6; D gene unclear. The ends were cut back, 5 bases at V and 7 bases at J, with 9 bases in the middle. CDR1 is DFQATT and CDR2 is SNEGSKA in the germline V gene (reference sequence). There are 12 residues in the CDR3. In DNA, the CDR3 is TGCAGTGCTGGGCGTATGAATTCACCCCTCCACTTT. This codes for CSAGRMNSPLHF.

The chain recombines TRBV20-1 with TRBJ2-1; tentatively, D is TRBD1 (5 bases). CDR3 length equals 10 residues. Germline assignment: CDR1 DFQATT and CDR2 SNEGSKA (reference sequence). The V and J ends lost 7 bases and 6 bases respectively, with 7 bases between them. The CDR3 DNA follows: TGCAGTGTGGGGCTCAATGAGCAGTTCTTC. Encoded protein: CSVGLNEQFF.

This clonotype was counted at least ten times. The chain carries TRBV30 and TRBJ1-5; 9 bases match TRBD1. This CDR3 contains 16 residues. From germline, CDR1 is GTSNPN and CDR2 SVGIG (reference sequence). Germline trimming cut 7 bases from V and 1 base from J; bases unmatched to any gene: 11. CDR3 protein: CASDSGTGFSNQPQHF. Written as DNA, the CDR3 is TGTGCCTCCGATTCGGGGACAGGGTTCAGCAATCAGCCCCAGCATTTT.

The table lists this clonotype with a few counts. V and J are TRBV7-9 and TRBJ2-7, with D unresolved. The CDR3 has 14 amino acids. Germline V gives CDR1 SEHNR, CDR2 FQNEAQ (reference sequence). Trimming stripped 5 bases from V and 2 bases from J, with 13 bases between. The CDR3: CASSPPRQTYEQYF. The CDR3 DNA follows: TGTGCCAGCAGCCCCCCGAGGCAGACCTACGAGCAGTACTTC.

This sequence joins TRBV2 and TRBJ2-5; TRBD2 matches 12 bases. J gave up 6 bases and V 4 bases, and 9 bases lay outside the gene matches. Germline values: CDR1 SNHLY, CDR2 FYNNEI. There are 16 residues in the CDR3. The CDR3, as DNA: TGTGCCAGCAGTGTTTCCAGACTAGCGGGAGTAAAGACCCAGTACTTC. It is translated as CASSVSRLAGVKTQYF.

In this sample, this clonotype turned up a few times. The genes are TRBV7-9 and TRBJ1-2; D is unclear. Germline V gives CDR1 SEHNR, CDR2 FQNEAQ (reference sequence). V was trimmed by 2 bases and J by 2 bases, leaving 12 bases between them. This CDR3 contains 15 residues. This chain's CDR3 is CASSLKVGGNYGYTF. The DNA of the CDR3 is TGTGCCAGCAGCTTAAAGGTTGGAGGAAACTATGGCTACACCTTC.

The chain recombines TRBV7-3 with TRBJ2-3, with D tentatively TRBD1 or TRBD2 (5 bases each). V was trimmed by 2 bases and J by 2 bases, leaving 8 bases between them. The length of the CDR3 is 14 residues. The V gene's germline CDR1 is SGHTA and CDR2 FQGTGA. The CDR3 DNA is TGTGCCAGCAGCTTACCGGGGCCCACAGATACGCAGTATTTT. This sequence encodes CASSLPGPTDTQYF.

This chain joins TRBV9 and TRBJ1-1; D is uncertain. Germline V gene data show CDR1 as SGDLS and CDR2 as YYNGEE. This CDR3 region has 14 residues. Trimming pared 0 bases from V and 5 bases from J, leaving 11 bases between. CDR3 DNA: TGTGCCAGCAGCGTAGTCCCCGTGGGGACTGAAGCTTTCTTT. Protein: CASSVVPVGTEAFF. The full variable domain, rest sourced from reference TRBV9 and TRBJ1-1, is DSGVTQTPKHLITATGQRVTLRCSPRSGDLSVYWYQQSLDQGLQFLIQYYNGEERAKGNILERFSAQQFPDLHSELNLSSLELGDSALYFCASSVVPVGTEAFFGQGTRLTVV.

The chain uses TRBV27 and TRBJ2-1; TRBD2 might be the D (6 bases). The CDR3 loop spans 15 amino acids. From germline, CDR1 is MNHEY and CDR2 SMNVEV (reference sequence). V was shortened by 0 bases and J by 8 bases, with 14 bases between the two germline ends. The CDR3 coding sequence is TGTGCCAGCAGTTTATCGACGGCCTGGGAGGATGAGCAGTTCTTC. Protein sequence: CASSLSTAWEDEQFF.

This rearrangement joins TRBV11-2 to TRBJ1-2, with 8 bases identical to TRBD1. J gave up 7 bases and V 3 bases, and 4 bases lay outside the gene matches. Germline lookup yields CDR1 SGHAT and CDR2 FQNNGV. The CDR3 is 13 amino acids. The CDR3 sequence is CASSFRQGSGYTF. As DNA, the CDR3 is TGTGCCAGCAGCTTCAGACAGGGGAGTGGCTACACCTTC.